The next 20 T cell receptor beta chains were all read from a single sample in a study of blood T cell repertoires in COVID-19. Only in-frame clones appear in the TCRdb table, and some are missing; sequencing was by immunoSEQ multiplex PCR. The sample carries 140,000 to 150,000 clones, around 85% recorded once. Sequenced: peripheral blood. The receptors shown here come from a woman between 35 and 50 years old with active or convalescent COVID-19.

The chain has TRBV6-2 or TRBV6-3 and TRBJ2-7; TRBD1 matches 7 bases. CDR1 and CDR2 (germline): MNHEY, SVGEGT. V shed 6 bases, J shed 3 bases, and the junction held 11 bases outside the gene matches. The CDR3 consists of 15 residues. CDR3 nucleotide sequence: TGTGCCAGCAGCCAGCCCGGGACAGAGAGCTACGAGCAGTACTTC. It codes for CASSQPGTESYEQYF.

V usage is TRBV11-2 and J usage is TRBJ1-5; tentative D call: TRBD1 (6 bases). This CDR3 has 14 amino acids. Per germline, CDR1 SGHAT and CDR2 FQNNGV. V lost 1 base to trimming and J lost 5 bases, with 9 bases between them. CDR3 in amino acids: CASSLGGRDQPQHF. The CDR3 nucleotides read TGTGCCAGCAGCTTAGGGGGGCGGGATCAGCCCCAGCATTTT.

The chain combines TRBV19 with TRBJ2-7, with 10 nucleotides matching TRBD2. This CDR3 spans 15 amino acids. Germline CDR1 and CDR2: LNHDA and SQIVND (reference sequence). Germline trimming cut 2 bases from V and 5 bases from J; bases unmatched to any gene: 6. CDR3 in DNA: TGTGCCAGTAGTATAAGCGGGGGGGCGTCGAACGAGCAGTACTTC. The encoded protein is CASSISGGASNEQYF.

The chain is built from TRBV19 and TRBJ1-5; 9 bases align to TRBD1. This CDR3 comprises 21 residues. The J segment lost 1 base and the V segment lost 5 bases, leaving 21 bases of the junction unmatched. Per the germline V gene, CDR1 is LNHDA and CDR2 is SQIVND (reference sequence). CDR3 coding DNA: TGTGCCAGTAGTCCCCGGGGACAGGGAGGGAGAAGATTGGGAAGCAATCAGCCCCAGCATTTT. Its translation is CASSPRGQGGRRLGSNQPQHF.

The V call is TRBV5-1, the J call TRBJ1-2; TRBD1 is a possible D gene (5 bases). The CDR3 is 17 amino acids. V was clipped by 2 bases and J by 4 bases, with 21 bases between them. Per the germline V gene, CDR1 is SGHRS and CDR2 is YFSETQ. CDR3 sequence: CASSLVVGGALPYGYTF. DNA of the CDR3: TGCGCCAGCAGCTTAGTTGTCGGAGGGGCCCTCCCCTATGGCTACACCTTC.

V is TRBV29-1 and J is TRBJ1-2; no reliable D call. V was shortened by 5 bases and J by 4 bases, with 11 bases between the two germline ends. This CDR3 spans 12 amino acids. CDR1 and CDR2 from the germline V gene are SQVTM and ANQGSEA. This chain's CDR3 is CSVPGRLYGYTF. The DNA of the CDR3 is TGCAGCGTTCCGGGGAGACTCTATGGCTACACCTTC.

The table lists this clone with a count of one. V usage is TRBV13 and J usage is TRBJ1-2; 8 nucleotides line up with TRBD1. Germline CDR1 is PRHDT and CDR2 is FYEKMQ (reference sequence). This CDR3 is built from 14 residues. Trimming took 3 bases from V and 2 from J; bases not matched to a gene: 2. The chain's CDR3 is CASSFRTGNYGYTF. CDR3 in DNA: TGTGCCAGCAGCTTTCGGACAGGGAACTATGGCTACACCTTC.

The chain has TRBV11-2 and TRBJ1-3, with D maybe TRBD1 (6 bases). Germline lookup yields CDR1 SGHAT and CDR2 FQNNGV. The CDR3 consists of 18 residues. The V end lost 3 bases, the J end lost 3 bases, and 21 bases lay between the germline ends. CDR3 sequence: CASSFGTGTPARGNTIYF. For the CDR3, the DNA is TGTGCCAGCAGCTTCGGAACCGGGACACCAGCCCGTGGAAACACCATATATTTT.

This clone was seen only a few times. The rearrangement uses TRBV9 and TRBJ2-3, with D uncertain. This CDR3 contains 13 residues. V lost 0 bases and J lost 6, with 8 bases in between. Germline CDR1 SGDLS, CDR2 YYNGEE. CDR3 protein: CASSVATLDTQYF. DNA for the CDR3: TGTGCCAGCAGCGTAGCTACCCTTGATACGCAGTATTTT.

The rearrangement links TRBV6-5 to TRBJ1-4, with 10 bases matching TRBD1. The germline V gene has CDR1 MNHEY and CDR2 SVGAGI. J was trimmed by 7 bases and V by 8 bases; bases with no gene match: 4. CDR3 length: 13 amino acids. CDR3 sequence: CASQTGGSEKLFF. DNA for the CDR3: TGTGCCAGCCAGACAGGGGGCAGTGAAAAACTGTTTTTT.

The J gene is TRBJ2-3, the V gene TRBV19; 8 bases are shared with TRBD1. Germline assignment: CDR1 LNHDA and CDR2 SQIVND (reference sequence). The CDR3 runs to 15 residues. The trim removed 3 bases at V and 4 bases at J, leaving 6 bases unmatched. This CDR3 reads CASSIRMTGADTQYF. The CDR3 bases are TGTGCCAGTAGTATTAGGATGACAGGGGCAGATACGCAGTATTTT.

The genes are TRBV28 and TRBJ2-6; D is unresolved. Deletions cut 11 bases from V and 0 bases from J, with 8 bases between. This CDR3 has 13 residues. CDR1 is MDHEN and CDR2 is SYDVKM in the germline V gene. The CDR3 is CAGQNSGANVLTF. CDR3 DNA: TGTGCCGGCCAGAACTCTGGGGCCAACGTCCTGACTTTC.

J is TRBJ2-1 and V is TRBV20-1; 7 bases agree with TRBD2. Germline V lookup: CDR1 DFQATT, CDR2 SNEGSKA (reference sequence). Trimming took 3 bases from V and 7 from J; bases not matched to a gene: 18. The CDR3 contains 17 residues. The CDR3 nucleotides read TGCAGTGCTAGTTGGCGTTTCAGCGGGGCCCGGGGGAATGAGCAGTTCTTC. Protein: CSASWRFSGARGNEQFF.

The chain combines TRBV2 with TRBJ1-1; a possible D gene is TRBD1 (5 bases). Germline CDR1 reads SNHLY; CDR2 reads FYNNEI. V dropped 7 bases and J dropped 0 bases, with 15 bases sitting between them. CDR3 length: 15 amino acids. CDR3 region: CASIRGGAMNTEAFF. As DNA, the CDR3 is TGTGCCAGCATCCGGGGAGGGGCGATGAACACTGAAGCTTTCTTT.

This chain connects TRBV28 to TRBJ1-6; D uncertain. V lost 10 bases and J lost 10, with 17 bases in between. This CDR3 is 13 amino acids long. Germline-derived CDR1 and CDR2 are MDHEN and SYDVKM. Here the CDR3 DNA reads TGTGCCACTATACAGCCCCCGGTCTCACCCCTCCACTTT. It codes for CATIQPPVSPLHF.

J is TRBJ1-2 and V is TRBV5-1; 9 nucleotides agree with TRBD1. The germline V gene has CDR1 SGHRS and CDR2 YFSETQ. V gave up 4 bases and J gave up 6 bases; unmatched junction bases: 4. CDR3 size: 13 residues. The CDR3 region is CASSPGQGHGYTF. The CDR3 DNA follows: TGCGCCAGCAGCCCCGGACAGGGGCATGGCTACACCTTC.

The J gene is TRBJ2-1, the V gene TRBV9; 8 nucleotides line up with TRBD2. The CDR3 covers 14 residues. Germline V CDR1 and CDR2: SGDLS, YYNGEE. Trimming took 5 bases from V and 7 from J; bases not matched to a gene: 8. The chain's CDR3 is CASRQAGVTNEQFF. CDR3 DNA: TGTGCCAGCAGGCAAGCGGGAGTCACGAATGAGCAGTTCTTC.

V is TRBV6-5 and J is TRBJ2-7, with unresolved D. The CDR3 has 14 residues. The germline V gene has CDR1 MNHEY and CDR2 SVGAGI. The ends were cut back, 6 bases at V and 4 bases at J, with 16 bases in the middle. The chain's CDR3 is CASSPTSTQYEQYF. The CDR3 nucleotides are TGTGCCAGCAGCCCCACGTCTACCCAATACGAGCAGTACTTC.

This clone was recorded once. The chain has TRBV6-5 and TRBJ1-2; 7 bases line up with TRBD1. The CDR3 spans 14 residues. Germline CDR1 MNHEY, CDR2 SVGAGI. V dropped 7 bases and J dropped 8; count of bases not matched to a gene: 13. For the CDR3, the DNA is TGTGCCAGCAAAAAGGGGGCAACAGGGACCGGCTACACCTTC. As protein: CASKKGATGTGYTF.

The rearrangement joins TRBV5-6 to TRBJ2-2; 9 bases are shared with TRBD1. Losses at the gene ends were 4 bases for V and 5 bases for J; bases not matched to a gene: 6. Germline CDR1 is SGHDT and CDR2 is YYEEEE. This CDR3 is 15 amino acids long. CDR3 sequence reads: CASSGRDRVTGELFF. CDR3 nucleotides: TGTGCCAGCAGCGGCCGGGACAGGGTAACCGGGGAGCTGTTTTTT.